The next 21 T cell receptor beta chains were all read from a single sample in a study of human thymus T cells. Clones were sequenced by immunoSEQ multiplex PCR, and TCRdb holds only the in-frame ones, with some missing. Of roughly 120,000 clones listed, around 96% are singletons. Surgeons resected thymus tissue during corrective heart surgery. The sample taken for sequencing was thymus tissue. The receptor set was obtained from a boy under two years old with a congenital heart defect but otherwise immunologically healthy.

This chain connects TRBV14 to TRBJ1-4, with 7 bases fitting TRBD1. V dropped 3 bases and J dropped 7; count of bases not matched to a gene: 8. CDR3 length: 15 amino acids. CDR1 is SGHDN and CDR2 is FVKESK in the germline V gene. The DNA for the CDR3 is TGTGCCAGCAGCCATACACAGGGGCGGGGTGAAAAACTGTTTTTT. This translates into CASSHTQGRGEKLFF.

The chain employs TRBV2 and TRBJ2-7; D is unresolved. V lost 6 bases and J lost 6, with 15 bases in between. This CDR3 comprises 13 residues. The germline V gene has CDR1 SNHLY and CDR2 FYNNEI. The CDR3 nucleotides are TGTGCCAGCAGGACGGGTCATAGCCCCGAGCAGTACTTC. Amino acid sequence: CASRTGHSPEQYF.

The chain has TRBV2 and TRBJ1-5; 11 bases agree with TRBD1. The V and J ends lost 2 bases and 4 bases, in that order; junction bases with no gene match: 1. CDR1 and CDR2 from the germline V gene are SNHLY and FYNNEI. The CDR3 length is 15 residues. This CDR3 is CASSERDRGNQPQHF. The CDR3 nucleotides are TGTGCCAGCAGTGAACGGGACAGGGGGAATCAGCCCCAGCATTTT.

The gene calls are TRBV11-3 and TRBJ1-6, with D unresolved. V was shortened by 4 bases and J by 13 bases, with 11 bases between the two germline ends. The CDR3 is 12 amino acids. The germline V gene has CDR1 SGHNT and CDR2 YENEEA. The CDR3 DNA reads as TGTGCCAGCAGCTCCCCACAGATGCCCCTCCACTTT. Amino acids: CASSSPQMPLHF. Drawing the rest from reference TRBV11-3 and TRBJ1-6, the complete variable domain is EAGVVQSPRYKIIEKKQPVAFWCNPISGHNTLYWYLQNLGQGPELLIRYENEEAVDDSQLPKDRFSAERLKGVDSTLKIQPAELGDSAVYLCASSSPQMPLHFGNGTRLTVT.

This clone came up a few times. This rearrangement joins TRBV5-1 to TRBJ2-1; D is uncertain. This CDR3 has 14 amino acids. Germline values: CDR1 SGHRS, CDR2 YFSETQ. Trimming took off 2 bases at V and 5 bases at J, with 11 bases between the two ends. For the CDR3, the DNA is TGCGCCAGCAGCTTTGTGGACGCTGACAATGAGCAGTTCTTC. Its protein is CASSFVDADNEQFF.

V usage is TRBV4-3 and J usage is TRBJ2-6; unclear D gene. This CDR3 is 17 amino acids long. Trimming took 4 bases from V and 0 from J, leaving 13 bases between them. Germline V gene sequence: CDR1 LGHNA, CDR2 YSLEER. The CDR3 sequence is CASSPDEDSSGANVLTF. Here the CDR3 DNA reads TGCGCCAGCAGCCCCGATGAAGATTCCTCTGGGGCCAACGTCCTGACTTTC.

DNA of the CDR3: TGTGCCAGTAGTTCTTCTGGGGGCGCCGATCAGCCCCAGCATTTT. It encodes CASSSSGGADQPQHF. The chain employs TRBV19 and TRBJ1-5, with D tentatively TRBD1 (6 bases). The CDR3 has 15 amino acids. The V end was cut by 5 bases, the J end by 5 bases, with 16 bases between. Germline V gene lookup returns CDR1 LNHDA and CDR2 SQIVND (reference sequence).

This chain uses TRBV6-1 with TRBJ2-5; 8 nucleotides align to TRBD2. The CDR3 is 14 residues long. Germline trimming cut 4 bases from V and 4 bases from J; bases unmatched to any gene: 5. CDR1 MNHNS and CDR2 SASEGT come from the germline V gene. CDR3 in DNA: TGTGCCAGCAGTGGGCGGGGGGCCCCAGAGACCCAGTACTTC. This translates into CASSGRGAPETQYF.

J is TRBJ2-5 and V is TRBV28; TRBD1 is a possible D gene (5 bases). The germline gives CDR1 MDHEN, CDR2 SYDVKM. Trimming cost V 4 bases and J 4 bases, with 16 bases left between them. The CDR3 sequence is 15 residues long. The CDR3 DNA is TGTGCCAGCAGTTCCCGTTCAGGGTGGGGAGAGACCCAGTACTTC. Its protein is CASSSRSGWGETQYF.

The chain carries TRBV7-3 and TRBJ2-3; the match to TRBD2 covers 8 bases. Germline loops: CDR1 SGHTA, CDR2 FQGTGA. This CDR3 is built from 15 residues. With V trimmed by 0 bases and J by 3 bases, 2 bases remained unmatched. CDR3 sequence: CASSLTGGATDTQYF. CDR3 DNA sequence: TGTGCCAGCAGCTTAACCGGGGGGGCAACAGATACGCAGTATTTT.

J is TRBJ2-1 and V is TRBV7-9, with D possibly matching TRBD1 (5 bases). V lost 0 bases, J lost 8 bases, and 17 bases lay in between. The CDR3 consists of 16 residues. The germline V gene encodes CDR1 SEHNR and CDR2 FQNEAQ (reference sequence). The CDR3 DNA is TGTGCCAGCAGCTTAGCCTTACAGGTCCCTCAAGATGAGCAGTTCTTC. It is translated as CASSLALQVPQDEQFF.

The genes are TRBV4-1 and TRBJ2-7, with 7 bases matching TRBD2. V lost 4 bases and J lost 0; bases outside the gene matches: 6. This CDR3 has 15 residues. The V gene's germline CDR1 is MGHRA and CDR2 YSYEKL. This CDR3 is CASSPTGGSSYEQYF. In nucleotides, the CDR3 is TGCGCCAGCAGCCCCACGGGCGGGAGCTCCTACGAGCAGTACTTC.

This chain uses TRBV30 with TRBJ2-5; D unresolved. The germline V and J ends were trimmed by 4 bases and 1 base, with 7 bases remaining between them. CDR3 length: 12 residues. Germline loops: CDR1 GTSNPN, CDR2 SVGIG (reference sequence). CDR3 loop: CAWTPRQETQYF. The CDR3 bases are TGTGCCTGGACCCCCCGCCAAGAGACCCAGTACTTC.

V gene TRBV18 combines with J gene TRBJ1-2, with D perhaps TRBD1 (5 bases). Trimming shortened V by 0 bases and J by 7 bases, and 9 bases separated the two germline ends. This CDR3 comprises 13 residues. In germline, CDR1 is KGHSH, CDR2 LQKENI. In DNA form, the CDR3 reads TGTGCCAGCTCACCACCGGGGCTGGGTGGCTACACCTTC. This translates into CASSPPGLGGYTF. Full variable domain (outside the CDR3, taken from reference TRBV18 and TRBJ1-2): NAGVMQNPRHLVRRRGQEARLRCSPMKGHSHVYWYRQLPEEGLKFMVYLQKENIIDESGMPKERFSAEFPKEGPSILRIQQVVRGDSAAYFCASSPPGLGGYTFGSGTRLTVV.

J is TRBJ2-2 and V is TRBV11-2; tentatively, D is TRBD2 (6 bases). CDR1 and CDR2 (germline): SGHAT, FQNNGV. Trimming removed 3 bases at V and 6 bases at J, with 17 bases between. The CDR3 has 16 residues. The CDR3 protein is CASSFRTSRLPGELFF. The CDR3 DNA follows: TGTGCCAGCAGCTTTAGAACTAGCCGCCTTCCCGGGGAGCTGTTTTTT.

This chain links TRBV6-6 with TRBJ2-7, with 10 positions matching TRBD2. CDR1 is MNHNY, CDR2 SVGAGI, per germline (reference sequence). The CDR3 is made up of 15 amino acids. After removal of 2 bases from V and 4 bases from J, the junction contained 5 bases not matched to a gene. The CDR3 DNA is TGTGCCAGCAGTTACGGTAGCGGGGGGACTTACGAGCAGTACTTC. Encoded protein: CASSYGSGGTYEQYF.

This chain connects TRBV5-8 to TRBJ1-3, with a tentative D call TRBD1 (5 bases). CDR3 size: 15 residues. V lost 2 bases to trimming and J lost 0 bases, with 9 bases between them. Germline CDR1 is SGHTS and CDR2 is YDEGEE. CDR3 nucleotides: TGTGCCAGCAGCTTAGACAGCATCTCTGGAAACACCATATATTTT. It yields the protein CASSLDSISGNTIYF.

This chain links TRBV28 with TRBJ2-1; 12 bases line up with TRBD2. The CDR3 is made up of 15 amino acids. Germline V gene data show CDR1 as MDHEN and CDR2 as SYDVKM. The CDR3 loop reads CAVLAGGSIWDEQFF. The DNA for the CDR3 is TGTGCGGTCCTAGCGGGGGGGTCCATTTGGGATGAGCAGTTCTTC.

This rearrangement joins TRBV13 to TRBJ2-7, with 8 bases that match TRBD2. With 2 bases clipped from V and 4 bases from J, the junction kept 7 bases outside the gene matches. The CDR3 extends over 15 amino acids. CDR1 is PRHDT, CDR2 FYEKMQ, per germline (reference sequence). CDR3 loop: CASSLRSGGTYEQYF. DNA of the CDR3: TGTGCCAGCAGCTTAAGGAGCGGGGGAACATACGAGCAGTACTTC.

The chain has TRBV9 and TRBJ2-2; D gene unclear. Germline V gene lookup returns CDR1 SGDLS and CDR2 YYNGEE. Trimming took off 0 bases at V and 0 bases at J, with 9 bases between the two ends. CDR3 length equals 16 residues. The CDR3 coding sequence is TGTGCCAGCAGCGTAGGGCGACCATCGAACACCGGGGAGCTGTTTTTT. Encoded protein: CASSVGRPSNTGELFF. The whole variable domain, filled in from reference TRBV9 and TRBJ2-2, reads DSGVTQTPKHLITATGQRVTLRCSPRSGDLSVYWYQQSLDQGLQFLIQYYNGEERAKGNILERFSAQQFPDLHSELNLSSLELGDSALYFCASSVGRPSNTGELFFGEGSRLTVL.

As DNA, the CDR3 is TGTGCCAGCAGTCTAGACACCGGGGAGCTGTTTTTT. This gives the protein CASSLDTGELFF. V usage is TRBV28 and J usage is TRBJ2-2; D gene uncertain. Germline loops: CDR1 MDHEN, CDR2 SYDVKM. The CDR3 spans 12 residues. V lost 5 bases and J 3 bases, leaving 4 bases between the germline ends.